Following are 26 T cell receptor beta chains from one sample sequenced in a study of T cells in Graves' hyperthyroidism and ophthalmopathy. There were TCR beta CDR3 regions amplified from RNA transcripts. With the HTBI primer set, the TCR CDR3 went through a first round of RT-PCR. TCRdb re-derived calls from the multiplex PCR reads in MiXCR, one entry per CDR3 protein. The sample has 300,000 to 450,000 distinct CDR3 sequences, under 15% seen once; the top ten hold roughly 8.3%. Specimen: blood. Receptors originate from a woman between 18 and 29 years old with Graves' hyperthyroidism.

This clonotype was detected ten times or more. This rearrangement joins TRBV2 to TRBJ1-1; D gene uncertain. V lost 1 base and J lost 4, with 7 bases in between. Germline V lookup: CDR1 SNHLY, CDR2 FYNNEI. This CDR3 is built from 13 residues. CDR3 amino acids: CASSEGWSTEAFF. CDR3 nucleotides: TGTGCCAGCAGTGAAGGGTGGAGCACTGAAGCTTTCTTT.

The sample holds many counts of this clonotype. The rearrangement links TRBV6-1 to TRBJ1-4; 7 nucleotides agree with TRBD1. The ends lost 5 bases at V and 7 bases at J; junction bases unmatched: 10. The germline V gene encodes CDR1 MNHNS and CDR2 SASEGT. This CDR3 has 15 amino acids. CDR3 sequence: CASSPSGTESEKLFF. The DNA for the CDR3 is TGTGCCAGCAGTCCTTCCGGGACAGAGTCTGAAAAACTGTTTTTT.

This clonotype has only a few counts. The chain is built from TRBV2 and TRBJ1-5; the D is unclear. The V gene's germline CDR1 is SNHLY and CDR2 FYNNEI. The CDR3 loop spans 12 amino acids. Trimming took off 5 bases at V and 7 bases at J, with 9 bases between the two ends. CDR3 amino acids: CASSPLQQPQHF. CDR3 nucleotide sequence: TGTGCCAGCAGTCCCCTACAGCAGCCCCAGCATTTT.

This clonotype appeared many times. The chain joins TRBV9 to TRBJ1-6, with TRBD1 matching 7 bases. V shed 4 bases and J 9 bases; nucleotides not matched to a gene: 10. Per the germline V gene, CDR1 is SGDLS and CDR2 is YYNGEE. The CDR3 is 15 residues long. CDR3 residues: CASSMGGTEVSPLHF. The CDR3 nucleotides read TGTGCCAGCAGCATGGGGGGGACAGAGGTTTCACCCCTCCACTTT.

The sample holds a few counts of this clonotype. The chain joins TRBV28 to TRBJ1-2; D remains unclear. Trimming removed 7 bases from V and 1 base from J, with 16 bases in between. The CDR3 is made up of 15 amino acids. Germline CDR1 and CDR2: MDHEN and SYDVKM. CDR3 in DNA: TGTGCCAGCAACCCTACGGTTAAACGTAACTATGGCTACACCTTC. It yields the protein CASNPTVKRNYGYTF.

The rearrangement links TRBV27 to TRBJ2-1; no clear D. This CDR3 is 15 amino acids long. The germline CDR1 and CDR2 sequences are MNHEY and SMNVEV (reference sequence). The V and J ends lost 5 bases and 7 bases respectively, with 18 bases between them. CDR3 loop: CASSPRPVTPNEQFF. The CDR3 DNA is TGTGCCAGCAGTCCCCGACCCGTAACCCCGAATGAGCAGTTCTTC.

This clonotype was detected ten times or more. The chain recombines TRBV30 with TRBJ1-5, with 11 bases lining up with TRBD1. With 2 bases clipped from V and 7 bases from J, the junction kept 10 bases outside the gene matches. The CDR3 runs to 16 residues. CDR1 and CDR2 from the germline V gene are GTSNPN and SVGIG (reference sequence). The CDR3 spells CAWSPSDRGLRQPQHF. The DNA for the CDR3 is TGTGCCTGGAGTCCCTCGGACAGGGGGCTTCGGCAGCCCCAGCATTTT.

This clonotype was observed at least ten times. The rearrangement uses TRBV11-2 and TRBJ1-6; 7 nucleotides match TRBD1. This CDR3 spans 13 amino acids. Germline CDR1 reads SGHAT; CDR2 reads FQNNGV. V lost 5 bases to trimming and J lost 7 bases; unmatched junction nucleotides: 2. DNA of the CDR3: TGTGCCAGCAGCGACAGGGAGAATTCACCCCTCCACTTT. It translates to CASSDRENSPLHF.

This clonotype has only a few counts. The chain uses TRBV25-1 and TRBJ2-3, with D unclear. V shed 0 bases and J shed 6 bases, with 4 bases lying between them. The germline CDR1 and CDR2 sequences are MGHDK and SYGVNS. The CDR3 spans 12 residues. The CDR3 sequence: CASSEYMDTQYF. The CDR3 nucleotides are TGTGCCAGCAGTGAATATATGGATACGCAGTATTTT.

V is TRBV5-1 and J is TRBJ1-2, with D perhaps matching TRBD1 (5 bases). V lost 2 bases and J lost 8, with 13 bases in between. The germline gives CDR1 SGHRS, CDR2 YFSETQ. CDR3 length: 13 residues. The CDR3 sequence: CASSLRDQGGYTF. CDR3 sequence (DNA): TGCGCCAGCAGCTTAAGGGATCAGGGAGGCTACACCTTC.

This clonotype was counted many times. This chain links TRBV2 with TRBJ1-2; D remains ambiguous. In germline, CDR1 is SNHLY, CDR2 FYNNEI. There are 14 residues in the CDR3. Trimming stripped 3 bases from V and 4 bases from J, with 12 bases between. In DNA, the CDR3 is TGTGCCAGCAGTGAGGAGACGGCCGTCTATGGCTACACCTTC. This encodes CASSEETAVYGYTF.

At least ten counts were recorded for this clonotype. This chain joins TRBV20-1 and TRBJ2-1, with 9 bases identical to TRBD2. Germline-derived CDR1 and CDR2 are DFQATT and SNEGSKA (reference sequence). The CDR3 is made up of 15 amino acids. Trimming took 5 bases from V and 6 from J; bases not matched to a gene: 11. CDR3 nucleotide sequence: TGCAGTGCTCCCCTCGCGGGGGGGCCAGGCAATGAGCAGTTCTTC. Protein product: CSAPLAGGPGNEQFF.

This clonotype was observed a handful of times. This chain joins TRBV6-1 and TRBJ1-5; TRBD1 might be the D (5 bases). Per the germline V gene, CDR1 is MNHNS and CDR2 is SASEGT. This CDR3 is 12 amino acids long. Trimming pared 8 bases from V and 7 bases from J, leaving 12 bases between. CDR3 protein: CASWGGIQPQHF. The CDR3 DNA reads as TGTGCCAGCTGGGGGGGAATCCAGCCCCAGCATTTT.

V gene TRBV28 combines with J gene TRBJ1-5, with TRBD1 identical over 9 bases. The CDR3 has 18 amino acids. Per the germline V gene, CDR1 is MDHEN and CDR2 is SYDVKM. V shed 0 bases, J shed 4 bases, and the junction held 10 bases outside the gene matches. The CDR3 nucleotides are TGTGCCAGCAGTTTATGGGGACAGGGAAGAGGGGCAAATCAGCCCCAGCATTTT. Translated: CASSLWGQGRGANQPQHF.

This clonotype has ten or more counts. V is TRBV2 and J is TRBJ1-6; no reliable D call. Trimming pared 5 bases from V and 10 bases from J, leaving 15 bases between. The CDR3 runs to 14 residues. The germline V gene has CDR1 SNHLY and CDR2 FYNNEI. CDR3 sequence (DNA): TGTGCCAGCAGTCGGACGGCCGAGGGCTCACCCCTCCACTTT. This gives the protein CASSRTAEGSPLHF.

In its sample, this clonotype was seen many times. The V and J genes are TRBV10-3 and TRBJ2-6, with D possibly TRBD1 on 5 matching bases. This CDR3 comprises 14 residues. Germline CDR1 ENHRY, CDR2 SYGVKD. Deletions cut 2 bases from V and 3 bases from J, with 5 bases between. This CDR3 reads CAISEQGGANVLTF. DNA of the CDR3: TGTGCCATCAGTGAGCAGGGTGGGGCCAACGTCCTGACTTTC.

This clonotype occurred many times. This chain connects TRBV6-2 or TRBV6-3 to TRBJ1-1; tentative D call: TRBD1 (6 bases). The CDR3 contains 17 residues. V gave up 2 bases and J gave up 3 bases, with 19 bases separating them. CDR1 and CDR2 from the germline V gene are MNHEY and SVGEGT. CDR3 protein: CASSYVRGQDQDTEAFF. DNA for the CDR3: TGTGCCAGCAGTTACGTCAGGGGCCAGGACCAGGACACTGAAGCTTTCTTT.

There are many counts of this clonotype. The gene calls are TRBV6-1 and TRBJ2-3; D call uncertain. The CDR3 length is 14 residues. Trimming took off 1 base at V and 1 base at J, with 6 bases between the two ends. CDR1 is MNHNS and CDR2 is SASEGT in the germline V gene. The CDR3 DNA reads TGTGCCAGCAGTGAAGAGGGCCGCACAGATACGCAGTATTTT. Protein sequence: CASSEEGRTDTQYF.

This clonotype showed up many times. The chain recombines TRBV28 with TRBJ2-2; 9 bases fit TRBD1. Trimming took 4 bases from V and 6 from J; bases not matched to a gene: 12. CDR3 length: 17 amino acids. The V gene's germline CDR1 is MDHEN and CDR2 SYDVKM. In DNA, the CDR3 is TGTGCCAGCAGTTCCCCTGGACAGGGGAGCTATTCCGGGGAGCTGTTTTTT. It translates to CASSSPGQGSYSGELFF.

The genes are TRBV20-1 and TRBJ2-2; TRBD1 might be the D (6 bases). The germline V gene encodes CDR1 DFQATT and CDR2 SNEGSKA (reference sequence). The CDR3 contains 12 residues. V lost 3 bases to trimming and J lost 8 bases, with 10 bases between them. Here the CDR3 DNA reads TGCAGTGCTAGGTGGGGGACAGGGGAGCTGTTTTTT. Amino acid sequence: CSARWGTGELFF.

This clonotype was picked up many times. The V gene is TRBV30, the J gene TRBJ2-1, with unresolved D. Trimming removed 5 bases at V and 4 bases at J, with 9 bases between. The CDR3 is made up of 12 amino acids. The germline CDR1 and CDR2 sequences are GTSNPN and SVGIG (reference sequence). The CDR3 DNA is TGTGCCTGGTCACAAGTGTACAATGAGCAGTTCTTC. Translated, it gives CAWSQVYNEQFF.

In this sample, this clonotype turned up many times. The CDR3 protein is CASSRDRENQPQHF. The CDR3 DNA sequence: TGTGCCAGCAGCAGGGACAGGGAGAATCAGCCCCAGCATTTT. The chain joins TRBV11-2 to TRBJ1-5; the match to TRBD1 covers 9 bases. Germline V gene sequence: CDR1 SGHAT, CDR2 FQNNGV. CDR3 length: 14 residues. The junction had 3 bases not matched to a gene; V was cut back by 5 bases and J by 4 bases.

This clonotype was seen a handful of times. The V and J genes are TRBV18 and TRBJ1-4, with D possibly matching TRBD1 (6 bases). This CDR3 comprises 15 residues. Trimming took off 3 bases at V and 8 bases at J, with 16 bases between the two ends. Germline lookup yields CDR1 KGHSH and CDR2 LQKENI. CDR3 sequence (DNA): TGTGCCAGCTCACCCCCGGGGGCCTCTGGGGAAAAACTGTTTTTT. Protein sequence: CASSPPGASGEKLFF.

This clonotype has only a few counts. The chain employs TRBV6-2 or TRBV6-3 and TRBJ2-3; the match to TRBD2 covers 7 bases. CDR3 length equals 16 residues. The germline V gene has CDR1 MNHEY and CDR2 SVGEGT. With 5 bases clipped from V and 3 bases from J, the junction kept 11 bases outside the gene matches. In DNA form, the CDR3 reads TGTGCCAGCAGTCTCGGTTTTTGGGAGGGGACAGATACGCAGTATTTT. Its translation: CASSLGFWEGTDTQYF.

This clonotype has ten or more counts. J is TRBJ1-5 and V is TRBV12-3 or TRBV12-4, with D maybe TRBD1 (6 bases). V was shortened by 5 bases and J by 6 bases, with 14 bases between the two germline ends. The CDR3 totals 14 residues. CDR3 sequence (DNA): TGTGCCAGCAGTCTAGGGGGGGCACCTCAGCCCCAGCATTTT. Translated, it gives CASSLGGAPQPQHF.

The chain is built from TRBV7-2 and TRBJ1-4; weak D call: TRBD1 (5 bases). The CDR3 is 13 residues long. Germline values: CDR1 SGHTA, CDR2 FQGNSA. The germline V and J ends were trimmed by 4 bases and 11 bases, with 14 bases remaining between them. This CDR3 reads CASSSSGGDKLFF. The CDR3 DNA reads as TGTGCCAGCAGCTCCTCGGGGGGGGATAAACTGTTTTTT.